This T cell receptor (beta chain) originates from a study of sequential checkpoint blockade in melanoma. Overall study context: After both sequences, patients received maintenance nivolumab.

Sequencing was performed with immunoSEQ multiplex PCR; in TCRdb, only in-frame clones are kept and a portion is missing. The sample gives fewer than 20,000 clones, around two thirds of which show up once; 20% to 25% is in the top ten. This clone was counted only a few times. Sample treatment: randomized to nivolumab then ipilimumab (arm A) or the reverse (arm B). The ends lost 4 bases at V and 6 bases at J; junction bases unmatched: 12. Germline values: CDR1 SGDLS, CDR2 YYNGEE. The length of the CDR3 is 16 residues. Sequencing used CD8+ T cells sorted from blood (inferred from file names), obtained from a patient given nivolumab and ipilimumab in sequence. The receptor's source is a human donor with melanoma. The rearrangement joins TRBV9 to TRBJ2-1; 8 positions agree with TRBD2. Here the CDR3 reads CASSPPGAGGPNEQFF. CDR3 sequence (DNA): TGTGCCAGCAGCCCTCCGGGGGCGGGGGGCCCCAATGAGCAGTTCTTC.